This entry lists 28 T cell receptor beta chains sequenced from one sample in a study of blood T cell repertoires in COVID-19. The table came from immunoSEQ multiplex PCR; TCRdb's copy has only in-frame clones and leaves some out. The data hold fewer than 30,000 clones, with over 75% observed a single time. Sequenced material: peripheral blood. The receptors derive from a woman older than 75 with COVID-19, enrolled during active disease.

V gene TRBV18 combines with J gene TRBJ1-1; maybe TRBD1 (5 bases). Trimming shortened V by 2 bases and J by 4 bases, and 11 bases separated the two germline ends. This CDR3 contains 14 residues. Germline V lookup: CDR1 KGHSH, CDR2 LQKENI. CDR3 nucleotide sequence: TGTGCCAGCTCACCAAAGGGGTTAGGCACTGAAGCTTTCTTT. Translated: CASSPKGLGTEAFF.

The chain employs TRBV5-5 and TRBJ2-2; TRBD1 is a possible D gene (6 bases). The ends were cut back, 5 bases at V and 4 bases at J, with 9 bases in the middle. In germline, CDR1 is SGHKS, CDR2 YYEKEE (reference sequence). The CDR3 is 13 residues long. CDR3 nucleotide sequence: TGTGCCAGCAGGCACAGGGTCACCGGGGAGCTGTTTTTT. Protein product: CASRHRVTGELFF.

J is TRBJ2-7 and V is TRBV7-8; 8 bases are shared with TRBD2. CDR3 length equals 18 residues. With 2 bases clipped from V and 1 base from J, the junction kept 13 bases outside the gene matches. Germline V gene lookup returns CDR1 SGHVS and CDR2 FQNEAQ. DNA of the CDR3: TGTGCCAGCAGCTTAATAGTTCCGGGAGGGAGTGGGTCCTACGAGCAGTACTTC. It yields the protein CASSLIVPGGSGSYEQYF.

The chain combines TRBV9 with TRBJ2-7, with 7 bases identical to TRBD1. The CDR3 is 16 amino acids. The germline V gene has CDR1 SGDLS and CDR2 YYNGEE. V lost 0 bases, J lost 2 bases, and 8 bases stayed unmatched. This CDR3 is CASSVGSTGNTYEQYF. Written as DNA, the CDR3 is TGTGCCAGCAGCGTAGGCTCGACAGGGAACACCTACGAGCAGTACTTC. Full variable domain (outside the CDR3, taken from reference TRBV9 and TRBJ2-7): DSGVTQTPKHLITATGQRVTLRCSPRSGDLSVYWYQQSLDQGLQFLIQYYNGEERAKGNILERFSAQQFPDLHSELNLSSLELGDSALYFCASSVGSTGNTYEQYFGPGTRLTVT.

The chain has TRBV6-5 and TRBJ1-1; the D gene is possibly TRBD1 (6 bases). Germline lookup yields CDR1 MNHEY and CDR2 SVGAGI. The length of the CDR3 is 13 residues. V was shortened by 7 bases and J by 1 base, with 10 bases between the two germline ends. The DNA of the CDR3 is TGTGCCAGCAATAAGGGACAGAACACTGAAGCTTTCTTT. It specifies CASNKGQNTEAFF.

V is TRBV15 and J is TRBJ2-1; TRBD1 matches 10 bases. V was clipped by 5 bases and J by 10 bases; unmatched bases: 8. The CDR3 runs to 14 residues. The germline V gene encodes CDR1 LNHNV and CDR2 YYDKDF (reference sequence). The CDR3 nucleotides read TGTGCCACCAGCCGAGGACAGGGGGGGGAGGAGCAGTTCTTC. As protein: CATSRGQGGEEQFF.

This sequence joins TRBV6-5 and TRBJ1-2, with D unclear. V was shortened by 6 bases and J by 3 bases, with 14 bases between the two germline ends. The germline gives CDR1 MNHEY, CDR2 SVGAGI. There are 14 residues in the CDR3. The CDR3 spells CASSPRRGDYGYTF. Here the CDR3 DNA reads TGTGCCAGCAGCCCCAGGCGGGGAGACTATGGCTACACCTTC.

This sequence joins TRBV29-1 and TRBJ1-1; 8 nucleotides line up with TRBD1. Germline V gives CDR1 SQVTM, CDR2 ANQGSEA. The V and J ends lost 6 bases and 2 bases, in that order; junction bases with no gene match: 5. The CDR3 runs to 13 residues. The CDR3 DNA follows: TGCAGCGTGGCAGGGGGCCCCAACACTGAAGCTTTCTTT. This sequence encodes CSVAGGPNTEAFF.

The V call is TRBV15, the J call TRBJ2-5; 11 nucleotides align to TRBD2. The trim removed 0 bases at V and 1 base at J, leaving 1 base unmatched. The CDR3 contains 16 residues. The germline V gene has CDR1 LNHNV and CDR2 YYDKDF (reference sequence). The DNA for the CDR3 is TGTGCCACCAGCAGAGAACTAGCGGGGGCCCAAGAGACCCAGTACTTC. Protein product: CATSRELAGAQETQYF.

The V and J genes are TRBV5-6 and TRBJ2-7; unclear D gene. Germline V CDR1 and CDR2: SGHDT, YYEEEE. The CDR3 has 12 residues. The V end lost 2 bases, the J end lost 5 bases, and 8 bases lay between the germline ends. CDR3 DNA: TGTGCCAGCAGCTTCCCATCCCACGAGCAGTACTTC. As protein: CASSFPSHEQYF.

This rearrangement joins TRBV30 to TRBJ1-1; 8 positions match TRBD1. The germline V gene has CDR1 GTSNPN and CDR2 SVGIG (reference sequence). The J segment lost 1 base and the V segment lost 5 bases, leaving 3 bases of the junction unmatched. The CDR3 is 13 residues long. CDR3 in DNA: TGTGCCTGGGACAGGGGAAGGAACACTGAAGCTTTCTTT. This codes for CAWDRGRNTEAFF.

The V and J genes are TRBV27 and TRBJ1-2, with 10 bases that match TRBD1. Germline V gene lookup returns CDR1 MNHEY and CDR2 SMNVEV (reference sequence). With 4 bases clipped from V and 0 bases from J, the junction kept 8 bases outside the gene matches. This CDR3 has 17 residues. DNA of the CDR3: TGTGCCAGCAGTTCCTGGACAGGGGGAGGCCCTAACTATGGCTACACCTTC. This gives the protein CASSSWTGGGPNYGYTF.

V gene TRBV19 combines with J gene TRBJ2-1; perhaps TRBD1 as D (5 bases). The V gene lost 5 bases and the J gene lost 2 bases, with 7 bases spanning the gap. CDR1 and CDR2 (germline): LNHDA, SQIVND (reference sequence). The CDR3 runs to 13 residues. The CDR3 bases are TGTGCCAGTAGTCAGGGCCCCTACAATGAGCAGTTCTTC. This codes for CASSQGPYNEQFF.

Comments on this clone: The germline gene is not matched at one end of the junction; a read error may be the cause. V and J are TRBV6-6 and TRBJ1-6, with D possibly matching TRBD1 (6 bases). Germline loops: CDR1 MNHNY, CDR2 SVGAGI (reference sequence). The CDR3 contains 14 residues. In DNA, the CDR3 is TGTGCCAGCATCTTGACAGGAGATAAATCACCCCTCCACTTT. Protein sequence: CASILTGDKSPLHF.

The rearrangement links TRBV19 to TRBJ2-1; tentatively, D is TRBD1 (6 bases). V was cut by 2 bases and J by 0 bases, with 20 bases left in between. The CDR3 consists of 19 residues. CDR1 LNHDA and CDR2 SQIVND come from the germline V gene (reference sequence). This CDR3 reads CASSIRDYRTESSYNEQFF. CDR3 in DNA: TGTGCCAGTAGTATAAGGGATTATAGGACAGAAAGCTCCTACAATGAGCAGTTCTTC. Drawing the rest from reference TRBV19 and TRBJ2-1, the complete variable domain is DGGITQSPKYLFRKEGQNVTLSCEQNLNHDAMYWYRQDPGQGLRLIYYSQIVNDFQKGDIAEGYSVSREKKESFPLTVTSAQKNPTAFYLCASSIRDYRTESSYNEQFFGPGTRLTVL.

Only one count was recorded for this clone. The chain combines TRBV3-1 (or the pseudogene TRBV3-2) with TRBJ1-1; D remains unclear. V lost 0 bases and J lost 1, with 9 bases in between. CDR3 length: 15 residues. Germline CDR1 is LGHDT and CDR2 is YNNKEL (reference sequence). CDR3 residues: CASSQDPRANTEAFF. Written as DNA, the CDR3 is TGTGCCAGCAGCCAAGATCCGCGGGCGAACACTGAAGCTTTCTTT.

This clone was observed a few times. V gene TRBV3-1 (or the pseudogene TRBV3-2) combines with J gene TRBJ1-2; 7 positions match TRBD1. V lost 5 bases and J lost 3; bases outside the gene matches: 6. From germline, CDR1 is LGHDT and CDR2 YNNKEL (reference sequence). This CDR3 is built from 14 residues. The CDR3 region is CASSNRGSDYGYTF. CDR3 in DNA: TGTGCCAGCAGCAACAGGGGAAGTGACTATGGCTACACCTTC.

The chain employs TRBV19 and TRBJ2-5; 7 nucleotides agree with TRBD1. The germline gives CDR1 LNHDA, CDR2 SQIVND (reference sequence). Unmatched junction bases numbered 5, after V lost 0 bases and J lost 7 bases. The CDR3 length is 14 residues. CDR3 bases: TGTGCCAGTAGTATAGAAAGGGGGCCAGGGACCCAGTACTTC. Its protein product is CASSIERGPGTQYF.

The chain is built from TRBV13 and TRBJ2-7; D is perhaps TRBD1 (6 bases). Germline loops: CDR1 PRHDT, CDR2 FYEKMQ (reference sequence). The V gene lost 5 bases and the J gene lost 7 bases, with 18 bases spanning the gap. The CDR3 runs to 14 residues. The chain's CDR3 is CASSRAGESREQYF. DNA for the CDR3: TGTGCCAGCAGCCGAGCAGGGGAGTCGCGGGAGCAGTACTTC.

This rearrangement joins TRBV5-1 to TRBJ2-7; D gene unclear. Germline V CDR1 and CDR2: SGHRS, YFSETQ. CDR3 size: 12 residues. The germline V and J ends were trimmed by 2 bases and 1 base, with 4 bases remaining between them. CDR3 residues: CASSFSSYEQYF. The CDR3 coding sequence is TGCGCCAGCAGCTTCTCTTCCTACGAGCAGTACTTC. The full variable domain, with the rest looked up from reference TRBV5-1 and TRBJ2-7, is KAGVTQTPRYLIKTRGQQVTLSCSPISGHRSVSWYQQTPGQGLQFLFEYFSETQRNKGNFPGRFSGRQFSNSRSEMNVSTLELGDSALYLCASSFSSYEQYFGPGTRLTVT.

This clone was picked up one time. The chain is built from TRBV5-8 and TRBJ2-4; a possible D gene is TRBD1 (5 bases). The CDR3 extends over 12 amino acids. V was pared by 3 bases and J by 8 bases, with 9 bases between. The germline CDR1 and CDR2 sequences are SGHTS and YDEGEE. The chain's CDR3 is CASSWTLDIQYF. The CDR3, as DNA: TGTGCCAGCAGCTGGACACTGGACATTCAGTACTTC.

The chain links TRBV5-5 to TRBJ1-2; D is possibly TRBD1 (6 bases). CDR1 and CDR2 (germline): SGHKS, YYEKEE (reference sequence). Trimming removed 3 bases from V and 5 bases from J, with 14 bases in between. The CDR3 length is 14 residues. CDR3 DNA sequence: TGTGCCAGCAGCTATGGAACAGGGTCATATGGCTACACCTTC. Encoded protein: CASSYGTGSYGYTF.

The chain carries TRBV5-1 and TRBJ2-1; 10 bases are a match to TRBD2. Trimming took 2 bases from V and 0 from J; bases not matched to a gene: 11. Germline V gives CDR1 SGHRS, CDR2 YFSETQ. The CDR3 is 19 residues long. CDR3 amino acids: CASSFPSGGAPSSYNEQFF. The CDR3 bases are TGCGCCAGCAGCTTTCCCAGCGGGGGGGCTCCTAGCTCCTACAATGAGCAGTTCTTC.

This chain joins TRBV6-5 and TRBJ1-1, with TRBD1 matching 7 bases. Trimming at V came to 2 bases and at J to 1 base, leaving 7 bases not matched to a gene. This CDR3 is 16 amino acids long. The germline V gene encodes CDR1 MNHEY and CDR2 SVGAGI. For the CDR3, the DNA is TGTGCCAGCAGTTACACACCCGGGACAGCGAACACTGAAGCTTTCTTT. Its translation is CASSYTPGTANTEAFF.

The chain has TRBV7-3 and TRBJ2-1, with 8 bases fitting TRBD1. With 4 bases clipped from V and 10 bases from J, the junction kept 6 bases outside the gene matches. CDR1 is SGHTA and CDR2 is FQGTGA in the germline V gene. This CDR3 is 13 amino acids long. The CDR3 nucleotides read TGTGCCAGCAGCTCCAGGGGGCGGAGGGAGCAGTTCTTC. Translating it yields CASSSRGRREQFF.

The rearrangement joins TRBV5-1 to TRBJ2-3; D gene unclear. CDR1 is SGHRS, CDR2 YFSETQ, per germline. The V end lost 0 bases, the J end lost 3 bases, and 5 bases lay between the germline ends. The CDR3 has 13 amino acids. The CDR3 protein is CASSLERTDTQYF. CDR3 coding DNA: TGCGCCAGCAGCTTGGAGCGAACAGATACGCAGTATTTT.

V gene TRBV6-2 or TRBV6-3 combines with J gene TRBJ1-2; D is possibly TRBD1 (6 bases). Trimming cost V 0 bases and J 5 bases, with 7 bases left between them. This CDR3 contains 13 residues. Germline-derived CDR1 and CDR2 are MNHEY and SVGEGT. The CDR3 nucleotides read TGTGCCAGCAGTTACTCCCAGGGGTATGGCTACACCTTC. Translating it yields CASSYSQGYGYTF.

The rearrangement uses TRBV28 and TRBJ2-7, with D tentatively TRBD2 (7 bases). The CDR3 is made up of 12 amino acids. V dropped 9 bases and J dropped 7 bases, with 16 bases sitting between them. Germline V gene sequence: CDR1 MDHEN, CDR2 SYDVKM. In DNA form, the CDR3 reads TGTGCCAGTCGGGGAGGGGGAAGGGAGCAGTACTTC. This encodes CASRGGGREQYF. Together with reference TRBV28 and TRBJ2-7, the CDR3 gives the full variable domain: DVKVTQSSRYLVKRTGEKVFLECVQDMDHENMFWYRQDPGLGLRLIYFSYDVKMKEKGDIPEGYSVSREKKERFSLILESASTNQTSMYLCASRGGGREQYFGPGTRLTVT.